This TCR beta chain was obtained from a study of T cell responses to AZD1222 COVID-19 vaccine. There are 16 residues in the CDR3. V shed 6 bases and J shed 0 bases, with 17 bases lying between them. Germline V gives CDR1 SNHLY, CDR2 FYNNEI. Measured with immunoSEQ multiplex PCR; TCRdb has only the in-frame clones, and not every one. The table has 95,000 to 100,000 clones, almost 90% seen once. This material consisted of peripheral blood, taken 28 days after the second AZD1222 dose. The TCR originated in an adult who received the AZD1222 COVID-19 vaccine. The chain joins TRBV2 to TRBJ1-2, with a weak D call TRBD1 (6 bases). CDR3 residues: CASRGGTPSTNYGYTF. The CDR3 nucleotides are TGTGCCAGCAGGGGAGGGACACCCTCAACTAACTATGGCTACACCTTC.